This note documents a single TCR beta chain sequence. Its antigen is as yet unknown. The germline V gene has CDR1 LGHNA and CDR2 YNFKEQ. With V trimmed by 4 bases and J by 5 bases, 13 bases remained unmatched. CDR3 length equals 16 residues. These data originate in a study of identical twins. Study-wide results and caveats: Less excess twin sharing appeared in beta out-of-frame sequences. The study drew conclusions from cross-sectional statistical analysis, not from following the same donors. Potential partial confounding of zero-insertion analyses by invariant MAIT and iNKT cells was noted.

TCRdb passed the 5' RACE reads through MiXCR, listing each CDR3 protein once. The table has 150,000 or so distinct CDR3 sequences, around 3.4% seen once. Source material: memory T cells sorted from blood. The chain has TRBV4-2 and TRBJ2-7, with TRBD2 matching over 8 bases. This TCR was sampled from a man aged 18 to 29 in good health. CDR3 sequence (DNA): TGTGCCAGCAGCCTGGGATCGGGACTAGTAGCCCACGAGCAGTACTTC. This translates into CASSLGSGLVAHEQYF.